This T cell receptor (beta chain) was identified in a study of blood T cell repertoires in COVID-19. Repertoires were generated with immunoSEQ multiplex PCR, while TCRdb's copy carries only in-frame clones and drops some. The table shows 200,000 to 300,000 clones, with 80% to 90% occurring only once. V shed 4 bases and J shed 0 bases, with 11 bases lying between them. The CDR3 is 15 amino acids. Per the germline V gene, CDR1 is SGHRS and CDR2 is YFSETQ. Sequencing was done on a sample of peripheral blood. The chain carries TRBV5-1 and TRBJ1-3, with a weak D call TRBD1 (6 bases). This sequence originates from a man between 60 and 75 years old with acute or convalescent COVID-19. This CDR3 reads CASSVGQNSGNTIYF. DNA of the CDR3: TGCGCCAGCAGCGTCGGACAGAACTCTGGAAACACCATATATTTT.